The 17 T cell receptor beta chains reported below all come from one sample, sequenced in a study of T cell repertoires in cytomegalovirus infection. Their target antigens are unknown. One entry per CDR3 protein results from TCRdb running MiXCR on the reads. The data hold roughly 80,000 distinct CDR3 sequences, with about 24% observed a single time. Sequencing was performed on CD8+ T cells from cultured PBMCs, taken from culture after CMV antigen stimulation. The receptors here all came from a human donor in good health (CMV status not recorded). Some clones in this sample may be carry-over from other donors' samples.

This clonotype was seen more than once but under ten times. The CDR3 sequence is CASSIIGGITEAFF. Written as DNA, the CDR3 is TGTGCCAGTAGTATAATAGGGGGAATCACTGAAGCTTTCTTT. The V gene is TRBV19, the J gene TRBJ1-1; perhaps TRBD1 as D (6 bases). The CDR3 runs to 14 residues. Trimming removed 2 bases from V and 4 bases from J, with 11 bases in between. Germline lookup yields CDR1 LNHDA and CDR2 SQIVND (reference sequence).

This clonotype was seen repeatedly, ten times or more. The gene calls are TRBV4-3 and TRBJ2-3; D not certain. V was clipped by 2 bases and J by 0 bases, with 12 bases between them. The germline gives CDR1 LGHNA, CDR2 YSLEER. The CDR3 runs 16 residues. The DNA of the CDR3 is TGCGCCAGCAGCCAATTTTCGGAGACTAGCACAGATACGCAGTATTTT. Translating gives CASSQFSETSTDTQYF.

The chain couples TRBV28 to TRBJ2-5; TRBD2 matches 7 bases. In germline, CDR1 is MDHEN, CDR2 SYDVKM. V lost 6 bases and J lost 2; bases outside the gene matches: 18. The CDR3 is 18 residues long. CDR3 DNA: TGTGCCAGCAGCCCTACGGGCCTTAGCGGGCTTGGTCAAGAGACCCAGTACTTC. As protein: CASSPTGLSGLGQETQYF.

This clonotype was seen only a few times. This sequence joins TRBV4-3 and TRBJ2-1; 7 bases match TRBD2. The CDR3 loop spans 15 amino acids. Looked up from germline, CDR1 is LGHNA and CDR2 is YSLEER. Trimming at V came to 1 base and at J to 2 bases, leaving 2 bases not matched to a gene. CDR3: CASSQGEGTYNEQFF. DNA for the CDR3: TGCGCCAGCAGCCAAGGGGAGGGAACCTACAATGAGCAGTTCTTC.

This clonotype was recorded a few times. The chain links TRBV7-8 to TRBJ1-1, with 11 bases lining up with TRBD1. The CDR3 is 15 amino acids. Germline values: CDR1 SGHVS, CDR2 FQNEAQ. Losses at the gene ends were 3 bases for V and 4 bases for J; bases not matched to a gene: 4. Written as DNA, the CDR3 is TGTGCCAGCAGCTTGTCGGGACAGGGGGGCACTGAAGCTTTCTTT. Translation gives CASSLSGQGGTEAFF.

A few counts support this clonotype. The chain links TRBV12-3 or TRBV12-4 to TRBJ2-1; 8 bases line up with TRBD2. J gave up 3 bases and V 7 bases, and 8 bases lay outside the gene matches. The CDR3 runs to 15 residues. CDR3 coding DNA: TGTGCCAGCACCGATATAGCGGGACTCTACAATGAGCAGTTCTTC. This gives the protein CASTDIAGLYNEQFF.

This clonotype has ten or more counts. The CDR3 spells CASSSETGGTYNEQFF. The CDR3 DNA follows: TGTGCCAGCAGCTCCGAAACAGGGGGGACTTACAATGAGCAGTTCTTC. This chain connects TRBV7-9 to TRBJ2-1; 8 nucleotides align to TRBD1. V was clipped by 4 bases and J by 4 bases; unmatched bases: 9. The CDR3 contains 16 residues. Germline loops: CDR1 SEHNR, CDR2 FQNEAQ (reference sequence). Combining the CDR3 with reference TRBV7-9 and TRBJ2-1 gives the whole variable domain DTGVSQNPRHKITKRGQNVTFRCDPISEHNRLYWYRQTLGQGPEFLTYFQNEAQLEKSRLLSDRFSAERPKGSFSTLEIQRTEQGDSAMYLCASSSETGGTYNEQFFGPGTRLTVL.

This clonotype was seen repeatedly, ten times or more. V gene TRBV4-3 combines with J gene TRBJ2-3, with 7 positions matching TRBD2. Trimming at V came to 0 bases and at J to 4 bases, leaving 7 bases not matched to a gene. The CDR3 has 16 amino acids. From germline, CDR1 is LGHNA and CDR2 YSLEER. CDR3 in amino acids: CASSQDYGGSADTQYF. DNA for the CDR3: TGCGCCAGCAGCCAAGATTACGGGGGGTCGGCAGATACGCAGTATTTT.

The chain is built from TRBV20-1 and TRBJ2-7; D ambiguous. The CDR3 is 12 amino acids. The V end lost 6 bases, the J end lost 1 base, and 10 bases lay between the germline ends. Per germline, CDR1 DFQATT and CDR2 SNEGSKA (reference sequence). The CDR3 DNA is TGCAGTGCCCCGGGCGTTTCCTACGAGCAGTACTTC. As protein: CSAPGVSYEQYF.

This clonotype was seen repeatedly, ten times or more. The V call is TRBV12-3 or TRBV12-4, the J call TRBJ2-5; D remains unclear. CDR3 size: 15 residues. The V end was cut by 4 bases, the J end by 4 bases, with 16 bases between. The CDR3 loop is CASSSGPFRGETQYF. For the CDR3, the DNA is TGTGCCAGCAGTTCCGGTCCCTTTCGTGGAGAGACCCAGTACTTC.

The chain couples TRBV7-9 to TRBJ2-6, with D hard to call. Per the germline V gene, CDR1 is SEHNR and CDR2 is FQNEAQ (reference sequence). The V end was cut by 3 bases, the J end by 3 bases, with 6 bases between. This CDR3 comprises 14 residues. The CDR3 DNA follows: TGTGCCAGCAGCTTGGCGGTTGGGGCCAACGTCCTGACTTTC. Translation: CASSLAVGANVLTF. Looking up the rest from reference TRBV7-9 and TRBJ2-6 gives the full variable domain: DTGVSQNPRHKITKRGQNVTFRCDPISEHNRLYWYRQTLGQGPEFLTYFQNEAQLEKSRLLSDRFSAERPKGSFSTLEIQRTEQGDSAMYLCASSLAVGANVLTFGAGSRLTVL.

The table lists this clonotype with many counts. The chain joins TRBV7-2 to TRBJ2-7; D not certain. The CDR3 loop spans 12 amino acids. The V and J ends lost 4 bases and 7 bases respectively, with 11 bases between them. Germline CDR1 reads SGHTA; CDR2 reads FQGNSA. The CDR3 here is CASSSNVDEQYF. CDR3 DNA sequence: TGTGCCAGCAGCTCAAACGTCGATGAGCAGTACTTC. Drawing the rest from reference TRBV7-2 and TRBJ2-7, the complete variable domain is GAGVSQSPSNKVTEKGKDVELRCDPISGHTALYWYRQSLGQGLEFLIYFQGNSAPDKSGLPSDRFSAERTGGSVSTLTIQRTQQEDSAVYLCASSSNVDEQYFGPGTRLTVT.

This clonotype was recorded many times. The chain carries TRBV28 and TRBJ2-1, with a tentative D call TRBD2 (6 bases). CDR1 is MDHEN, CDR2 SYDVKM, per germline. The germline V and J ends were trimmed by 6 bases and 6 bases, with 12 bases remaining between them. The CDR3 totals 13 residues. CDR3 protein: CASRGEDPNEQFF. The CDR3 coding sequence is TGTGCCAGCAGAGGGGAGGACCCCAATGAGCAGTTCTTC.

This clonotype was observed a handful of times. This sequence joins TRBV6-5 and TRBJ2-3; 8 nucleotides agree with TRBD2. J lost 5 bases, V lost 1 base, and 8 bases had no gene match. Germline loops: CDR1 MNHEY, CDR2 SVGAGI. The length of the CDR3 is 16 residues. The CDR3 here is CASSYLTVAGKDTQYF. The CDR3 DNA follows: TGTGCCAGCAGTTACTTGACTGTAGCGGGAAAAGATACGCAGTATTTT.

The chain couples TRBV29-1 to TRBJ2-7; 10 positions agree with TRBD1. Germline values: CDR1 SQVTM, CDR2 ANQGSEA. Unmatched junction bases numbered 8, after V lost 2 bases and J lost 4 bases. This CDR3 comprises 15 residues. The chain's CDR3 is CSVETGQGILYEQYF. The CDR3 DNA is TGCAGCGTTGAAACGGGACAGGGGATCTTGTACGAGCAGTACTTC.

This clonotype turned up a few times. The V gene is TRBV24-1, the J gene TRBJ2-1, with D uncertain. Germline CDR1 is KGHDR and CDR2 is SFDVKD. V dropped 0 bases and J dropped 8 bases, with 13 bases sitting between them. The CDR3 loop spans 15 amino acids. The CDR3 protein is CATSDLSGGMDEQFF. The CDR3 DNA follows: TGTGCCACCAGTGATTTGTCGGGTGGAATGGATGAGCAGTTCTTC.

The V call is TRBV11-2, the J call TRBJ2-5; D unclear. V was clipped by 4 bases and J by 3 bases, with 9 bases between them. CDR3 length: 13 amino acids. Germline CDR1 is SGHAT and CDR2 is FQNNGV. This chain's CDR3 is CASSSRTEETQYF. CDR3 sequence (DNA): TGTGCCAGCAGCTCCCGGACGGAAGAGACCCAGTACTTC.